What follows are 17 T cell receptor beta chains derived from one specimen sequenced in a study of T cell changes during pregnancy in multiple sclerosis. The method was immunoSEQ multiplex PCR; TCRdb's version includes in-frame clones alone and lacks a portion of them. The sample records about 46,000 clones, around 90% being singletons. The sample in question was CD8+ T cells from peripheral blood mononuclear cells, obtained in the second trimester of pregnancy. The receptors were gathered from a female donor with multiple sclerosis, enrolled in a pregnancy study.

V usage is TRBV7-8 and J usage is TRBJ2-3, with TRBD2 matching over 12 bases. CDR1 and CDR2 (germline): SGHVS, FQNEAQ. V was pared by 4 bases and J by 2 bases, with 13 bases of the junction left unmatched. CDR3 length equals 19 residues. The CDR3 here is CASSSPVSSGGAITDTQYF. The DNA for the CDR3 is TGTGCCAGCAGCTCACCCGTTTCTAGCGGGGGGGCCATCACAGATACGCAGTATTTT.

This sequence joins TRBV28 and TRBJ2-7, with TRBD1 matching over 10 bases. V dropped 6 bases and J dropped 5; count of bases not matched to a gene: 10. CDR1 and CDR2 (germline): MDHEN, SYDVKM. The CDR3 spans 15 residues. CDR3 amino acids: CASRPRDRGLDEQYF. CDR3 in DNA: TGTGCCAGCAGACCCCGGGACAGGGGCCTTGACGAGCAGTACTTC.

The V gene is TRBV7-9, the J gene TRBJ2-1, with a possible D match to TRBD2 (5 bases). CDR1 and CDR2 from the germline V gene are SEHNR and FQNEAQ (reference sequence). CDR3 length equals 15 residues. V dropped 6 bases and J dropped 2 bases, with 14 bases sitting between them. CDR3 nucleotide sequence: TGTGCCAGCAGTTCGGACTTGAACCCCTACAATGAGCAGTTCTTC. Encoded protein: CASSSDLNPYNEQFF.

This clone was recorded once. The CDR3, as DNA: TGTGCCAGCAGCTACGGACTTCCCCAGCATTTT. It translates to CASSYGLPQHF. The rearrangement uses TRBV7-2 and TRBJ1-5; D remains ambiguous. Trimming left V 4 bases short and J 10 bases short, with 8 bases between. The CDR3 is made up of 11 amino acids. Germline CDR1 and CDR2: SGHTA and FQGNSA.

The genes are TRBV5-4 and TRBJ2-2, with 12 nucleotides matching TRBD2. CDR3 length equals 18 residues. V lost 2 bases to trimming and J lost 4 bases; unmatched junction nucleotides: 9. The germline V gene encodes CDR1 SGHNT and CDR2 YYREEE (reference sequence). CDR3 sequence reads: CASSFGTSGFWATGELFF. CDR3 in DNA: TGTGCCAGCAGCTTTGGGACTAGCGGGTTTTGGGCCACCGGGGAGCTGTTTTTT.

The chain carries TRBV5-1 and TRBJ1-1, with 8 positions matching TRBD1. The V segment lost 4 bases and the J segment 7 bases; nucleotides outside the gene matches: 6. This CDR3 region has 13 residues. Looked up from germline, CDR1 is SGHRS and CDR2 is YFSETQ. CDR3 DNA: TGCGCCAGCAGCCCGACAGGGGCGGTTGAAGCTTTCTTT. This encodes CASSPTGAVEAFF.

The genes are TRBV6-5 and TRBJ2-4; 7 nucleotides line up with TRBD1. This CDR3 has 14 amino acids. Germline V lookup: CDR1 MNHEY, CDR2 SVGAGI. Trimming removed 2 bases from V and 4 bases from J; junction bases left unmatched: 2. The CDR3 loop is CASSYGTVKNIQYF. CDR3 bases: TGTGCCAGCAGTTACGGGACAGTTAAAAACATTCAGTACTTC.

V usage is TRBV7-9 and J usage is TRBJ1-2; TRBD1 matches at 9 bases. V lost 10 bases to trimming and J lost 8 bases; unmatched junction nucleotides: 14. The CDR3 has 14 amino acids. Germline CDR1 SEHNR, CDR2 FQNEAQ (reference sequence). The CDR3, as DNA: TGTGCCACCCAACAGGGGGCCCTTTCTTTCGGCTACACCTTC. Residues: CATQQGALSFGYTF.

The chain's CDR3 is CATQIAGSYEQYF. DNA of the CDR3: TGTGCCACCCAGATAGCGGGCTCCTACGAGCAGTACTTC. The gene calls are TRBV27 and TRBJ2-7; 7 nucleotides agree with TRBD2. There are 13 residues in the CDR3. After removal of 10 bases from V and 0 bases from J, the junction contained 6 bases not matched to a gene. Per germline, CDR1 MNHEY and CDR2 SMNVEV (reference sequence).

The chain couples TRBV2 to TRBJ2-5; 10 bases fit TRBD2. V lost 8 bases to trimming and J lost 11 bases; unmatched junction nucleotides: 14. This CDR3 has 14 amino acids. From germline, CDR1 is SNHLY and CDR2 FYNNEI. This chain's CDR3 is CASFPSGGAREQYF. CDR3 coding DNA: TGTGCCAGCTTCCCAAGCGGGGGGGCCCGGGAGCAGTACTTC.

CDR3 DNA: TGCGCCAGCAGCCAAGTCGGCCAGAGGAATGAGCAGTTCTTC. As protein: CASSQVGQRNEQFF. The rearrangement uses TRBV4-1 and TRBJ2-1; D gene unclear. V dropped 1 base and J dropped 7 bases, with 11 bases sitting between them. Germline V CDR1 and CDR2: MGHRA, YSYEKL. This CDR3 has 14 residues.

This clone was picked up one time. The chain carries TRBV27 and TRBJ1-5, with 8 bases aligning to TRBD1. The CDR3 has 17 amino acids. The V and J ends lost 6 bases and 0 bases, in that order; junction bases with no gene match: 10. CDR1 is MNHEY and CDR2 is SMNVEV in the germline V gene (reference sequence). Written as DNA, the CDR3 is TGTGCCAGCAGCTCGGACAGGGTGCTATATAGCAATCAGCCCCAGCATTTT. It yields the protein CASSSDRVLYSNQPQHF.

The chain couples TRBV10-3 to TRBJ1-1; 7 nucleotides line up with TRBD1. The junction had 10 bases not matched to a gene; V was cut back by 6 bases and J by 6 bases. Germline CDR1 is ENHRY and CDR2 is SYGVKD. There are 14 residues in the CDR3. CDR3: CAIREQGESAEAFF. Here the CDR3 DNA reads TGTGCCATCAGGGAGCAGGGGGAGTCCGCTGAAGCTTTCTTT.

The rearrangement links TRBV4-2 to TRBJ2-3, with a weak D call TRBD2 (6 bases). The germline V gene has CDR1 LGHNA and CDR2 YNFKEQ. The CDR3 covers 17 residues. The germline V and J ends were trimmed by 0 bases and 1 base, with 14 bases remaining between them. CDR3 nucleotide sequence: TGTGCCAGCAGCCAAGATGGTCCAGCGGGCGGCACAGATACGCAGTATTTT. This gives the protein CASSQDGPAGGTDTQYF.

The V call is TRBV6-5, the J call TRBJ1-2, with a tentative D call TRBD1 (6 bases). V lost 8 bases and J lost 5, with 18 bases in between. This CDR3 region has 14 residues. The germline CDR1 and CDR2 sequences are MNHEY and SVGAGI. The CDR3 here is CASLGAGKGYGYTF. CDR3 DNA sequence: TGTGCCAGCCTGGGGGCAGGGAAGGGGTATGGCTACACCTTC.

The V gene is TRBV9, the J gene TRBJ2-1; D perhaps matches TRBD1 (6 bases). Per the germline V gene, CDR1 is SGDLS and CDR2 is YYNGEE. This CDR3 is built from 15 residues. V was cut by 3 bases and J by 6 bases, with 16 bases left in between. The DNA for the CDR3 is TGTGCCAGCAGCGCCCAGGGGTCCCCTATCAATGAGCAGTTCTTC. Amino acid sequence: CASSAQGSPINEQFF.

The chain joins TRBV4-2 to TRBJ2-7; TRBD2 matches 9 bases. CDR3 length: 16 residues. The ends lost 2 bases at V and 1 base at J; junction bases unmatched: 6. Germline CDR1 and CDR2: LGHNA and YNFKEQ. This chain's CDR3 is CASSQSTTSGSYEQYF. CDR3 nucleotides: TGTGCCAGCAGCCAATCTACGACTAGCGGTTCCTACGAGCAGTACTTC.